Listed below are T cell receptor beta chains from one sample, sequenced in a study of CD8 T cells in ankylosing spondylitis. TCRdb recomputed calls from the 5' RACE reads with MiXCR, one row per CDR3 protein. Of around 890,000 distinct CDR3 sequences in the sample, about 12% were seen once. Sequenced input: blood, either unsorted or a sorted T cell fraction (not recorded which). These receptors were taken from a male donor with ankylosing spondylitis. CDR3s include the opening cysteine and the closing phenylalanine or tryptophan. The D gene is left open where the match is weak. Rows may omit the clone size; those that give it use once, few, many or a size class.

j_call clone_size v_call d_call cdr3_aa cdr3_nt
TRBJ2-7 many TRBV4-2 NA CASSQWDRGSEQYF TGTGCCAGCAGCCAATGGGACCGCGGCTCAGAGCAGTACTTC
TRBJ1-1 many TRBV12-3/TRBV12-4 NA CASSPGRIEAFF TGTGCCAGCAGTCCAGGACGGATTGAAGCTTTCTTT
TRBJ2-5 many TRBV18 NA CASSRPGETQYF TGTGCCAGCTCACGGCCAGGAGAGACCCAGTACTTC
TRBJ2-1 many TRBV20-1 NA CSARDPRGYNEQFF TGCAGTGCTAGAGACCCCAGGGGTTACAATGAGCAGTTCTTC
TRBJ2-1 many TRBV7-2 NA CASSLVTGKNEQFF TGTGCCAGCAGCTTAGTTACAGGGAAAAATGAGCAGTTCTTC
TRBJ1-5 NA TRBV5-1 TRBD1 CASSLGQGGGQPQHF TGCGCCAGCAGCTTGGGACAGGGAGGGGGTCAGCCCCAGCATTTT
TRBJ2-2 NA TRBV27 TRBD1 CASSPHRDSSGELFF TGTGCCAGCAGCCCGCACCGGGACAGTAGCGGGGAGCTGTTTTTT
TRBJ1-4 many TRBV7-9 TRBD1 CASSRQGADEKLFF TGTGCCAGCAGCCGTCAGGGGGCGGATGAAAAACTGTTTTTT
TRBJ2-3 many TRBV11-2 TRBD2 CASSLALAVDTQYF TGTGCCAGCAGCTTAGCTCTAGCGGTAGATACGCAGTATTTT
TRBJ2-7 NA TRBV6-5 NA CASSYSPRRPYEQYF TGTGCCAGCAGTTACTCCCCCCGGCGGCCCTACGAGCAGTACTTC
TRBJ1-1 NA TRBV6-1 NA CASTLGLENTEAFF TGTGCCAGCACACTTGGGCTGGAGAACACTGAAGCTTTCTTT
TRBJ2-1 NA TRBV5-4 TRBD2 CASSLVLAERNEQFF TGTGCCAGCAGCTTGGTACTAGCGGAGCGGAATGAGCAGTTCTTC
TRBJ2-2 few TRBV4-3 TRBD2 CASSQDLGLRNTGELFF TGCGCCAGCAGCCAAGATCTGGGACTAAGAAACACCGGGGAGCTGTTTTTT
TRBJ2-4 NA TRBV3-1 NA CASSIYYIQYF TGTGCCAGCAGCATATACTACATTCAGTACTTC
TRBJ2-7 many TRBV28 TRBD1 CASSSPGTGSYEQYF TGTGCCAGCAGTAGCCCCGGGACAGGGTCCTACGAGCAGTACTTC
TRBJ1-6 NA TRBV20-1 NA CSAKWQADSPLHF TGCAGCGCAAAATGGCAAGCGGATTCACCCCTCCACTTT
TRBJ1-6 few TRBV5-6 NA CASSSRDYSPLHF TGTGCCAGCAGCTCACGGGACTATTCACCCCTCCACTTT
TRBJ2-1 few TRBV7-9 TRBD2 CASSLVVAGSHEQFF TGTGCCAGCAGCTTAGTTGTAGCGGGAAGCCATGAGCAGTTCTTC
TRBJ2-1 few TRBV20-1 TRBD2 CSAPSRSGSYHNEQFF TGCAGTGCGCCTTCTCGAAGCGGGAGCTATCACAATGAGCAGTTCTTC
TRBJ2-5 few TRBV7-2 NA CASSLTSQGTQYF TGTGCCAGCAGCCTCACTTCCCAGGGGACCCAGTACTTC
TRBJ1-1 NA TRBV19 NA CASSHLSAGSTEAFF TGTGCCAGTAGCCACCTTTCGGCCGGGAGTACTGAAGCTTTCTTT
TRBJ2-1 few TRBV18 TRBD2 CASSPTSGRSVEQFF TGTGCCAGCTCTCCGACTAGCGGGCGGTCGGTTGAGCAGTTCTTC
TRBJ2-3 few TRBV7-7 TRBD2 CASSLGTTPTDTQYF TGTGCTAGCAGCTTAGGGACTACCCCAACAGATACGCAGTATTTT
TRBJ1-1 many TRBV29-1 NA CSVGRGAEAFF TGCAGCGTTGGGCGGGGCGCTGAAGCTTTCTTT
TRBJ1-1 many TRBV10-3 NA CAISDPARASSTEAFF TGTGCCATCAGTGATCCCGCCAGGGCGAGCAGCACTGAAGCTTTCTTT
TRBJ1-6 NA TRBV20-1 NA CSASRLQTLFSPLHF TGCAGTGCTAGTCGTCTGCAGACACTATTTTCACCCCTCCACTTT
TRBJ2-7 few TRBV28 NA CASSWGSGPYEQYF TGTGCCAGCAGTTGGGGTTCAGGTCCCTACGAGCAGTACTTC
TRBJ1-3 NA TRBV20-1 NA CSARLGSGGNTIYF TGCAGTGCTAGACTCGGGAGTGGCGGAAACACCATATATTTT
TRBJ1-5 NA TRBV12-3/TRBV12-4 NA CASSSTVGDYSNQPQHF TGTGCCAGCAGTTCAACCGTGGGGGACTATAGCAATCAGCCCCAGCATTTT